The T cell receptor (beta chain) under discussion was sequenced for a study of long-term antiretroviral therapy in people with HIV. This CDR3 is built from 12 residues. Germline values: CDR1 MNHNY, CDR2 SVGAGI (reference sequence). Trimming took off 3 bases at V and 2 bases at J, with 5 bases between the two ends. Investigators performed immunoSEQ version v3.0 at survey level. Some clones are missing from TCRdb's copy, which holds only in-frame ones; the method was immunoSEQ multiplex PCR. This table holds around 15,000 clones, 77% found once. This clone was counted only a few times. The receptor's source is a man aged 35 to 55 with HIV. Source: unsorted PBMCs, taken 2.1 years after starting antiretroviral therapy. The chain carries TRBV6-6 and TRBJ2-7; D unclear. CDR3 amino acids: CASSYSPYEQYF. The CDR3 region has the DNA TGTGCCAGCAGTTATTCCCCCTACGAGCAGTACTTC.